These 26 T cell receptor beta chains came from one sample sequenced in a study of cytomegalovirus exposure and HLA in healthy donors. The PCR employed 60 Vbeta primers together with 13 Jbeta primers. Libraries were prepared by immunoSEQ multiplex PCR; TCRdb keeps only in-frame clonotypes and omits some of them. This table has about 120,000 clones, roughly 86% appearing once. The specimen sequenced was PBMCs. These receptors came from a man aged 40-49 years in good health and CMV-seronegative.

This chain uses TRBV15 with TRBJ2-5; D is possibly TRBD1 (6 bases). The V gene's germline CDR1 is LNHNV and CDR2 YYDKDF (reference sequence). The CDR3 sequence is 18 residues long. V lost 1 base to trimming and J lost 5 bases, with 23 bases between them. CDR3 nucleotides: TGTGCCACCAGCAGAGGTGGGGGCGGCAGGTCTATGGTTGAGACCCAGTACTTC. This translates into CATSRGGGGRSMVETQYF.

This chain connects TRBV30 to TRBJ1-5; D perhaps matches TRBD1 (5 bases). V was clipped by 3 bases and J by 5 bases, with 11 bases between them. The CDR3 has 13 residues. CDR1 and CDR2 (germline): GTSNPN, SVGIG (reference sequence). DNA for the CDR3: TGTGCCTGGAGCCAGGGAGGTGATCAGCCCCAGCATTTT. It codes for CAWSQGGDQPQHF. The full variable domain, rest sourced from reference TRBV30 and TRBJ1-5, is SQTIHQWPATLVQPVGSPLSLECTVEGTSNPNLYWYRQAAGRGLQLLFYSVGIGQISSEVPQNLSASRPQDRQFILSSKKLLLSDSGFYLCAWSQGGDQPQHFGDGTRLSIL.

The chain recombines TRBV11-2 with TRBJ2-7; D uncertain. With 4 bases removed from V and 4 bases from J, the gap between germline ends came to 8 bases. This CDR3 comprises 12 residues. Germline V gene sequence: CDR1 SGHAT, CDR2 FQNNGV. The CDR3 region is CASSSLDYEQYF. In DNA, the CDR3 is TGTGCCAGCAGCTCACTTGATTACGAGCAGTACTTC.

The chain carries TRBV5-1 and TRBJ2-1, with no clear D. V was trimmed by 0 bases and J by 1 base, leaving 8 bases between them. Looked up from germline, CDR1 is SGHRS and CDR2 is YFSETQ. This CDR3 is 15 amino acids long. The CDR3 coding sequence is TGCGCCAGCAGCTTGGCCTTAGCTTCCTACAATGAGCAGTTCTTC. Protein product: CASSLALASYNEQFF.

The CDR3 coding sequence is TGTGCTAGTGGTTTGACCCCGGGACAGGGGGCTTCTGGCTACACCTTC. Its translation is CASGLTPGQGASGYTF. This sequence joins TRBV12-5 and TRBJ1-2, with TRBD1 identical over 12 bases. The V and J ends lost 2 bases and 7 bases, in that order; junction bases with no gene match: 8. The germline V gene has CDR1 LGHNT and CDR2 FRNRAP. This CDR3 contains 16 residues.

The chain combines TRBV30 with TRBJ2-1; TRBD1 is a possible D gene (5 bases). Trimming removed 8 bases at V and 2 bases at J, with 16 bases between. In germline, CDR1 is GTSNPN, CDR2 SVGIG (reference sequence). The CDR3 contains 14 residues. The DNA for the CDR3 is TGTGCCAGCAAAGGGGTAGTAGCCTACAATGAGCAGTTCTTC. Residues: CASKGVVAYNEQFF.

This clone appeared a few times. V usage is TRBV19 and J usage is TRBJ1-6, with a weak D call TRBD1 (6 bases). The V and J ends lost 11 bases and 8 bases respectively, with 16 bases between them. The CDR3 contains 13 residues. Germline values: CDR1 LNHDA, CDR2 SQIVND (reference sequence). The CDR3: CACAWGRDSPLHF. The CDR3 nucleotides read TGTGCCTGCGCATGGGGGCGGGATTCACCCCTCCACTTT.

The chain carries TRBV7-9 and TRBJ2-3; TRBD1 matches 8 bases. This CDR3 is 15 amino acids long. J was trimmed by 1 base and V by 5 bases; bases with no gene match: 5. Germline V gives CDR1 SEHNR, CDR2 FQNEAQ (reference sequence). In DNA, the CDR3 is TGTGCCAGCAGCCCCGGACAGGGCGGCACAGATACGCAGTATTTT. It translates to CASSPGQGGTDTQYF.

This clone appeared once. The CDR3, as DNA: TGTGCCATCAGGACTAGCGGGAACACCGGGGAGCTGTTTTTT. This sequence encodes CAIRTSGNTGELFF. The genes are TRBV10-3 and TRBJ2-2; 9 bases line up with TRBD2. The CDR3 is 14 amino acids. Germline V gene data show CDR1 as ENHRY and CDR2 as SYGVKD. The trim removed 6 bases at V and 1 base at J, leaving 0 bases unmatched.

The rearrangement uses TRBV20-1 and TRBJ1-1, with unresolved D. The V gene's germline CDR1 is DFQATT and CDR2 SNEGSKA (reference sequence). The CDR3 extends over 10 amino acids. V lost 3 bases to trimming and J lost 4 bases, with 3 bases between them. The chain's CDR3 is CSASITEAFF. CDR3 sequence (DNA): TGCAGTGCTAGTATCACTGAAGCTTTCTTT.

The V and J genes are TRBV18 and TRBJ1-5; 7 nucleotides align to TRBD1. The germline V gene encodes CDR1 KGHSH and CDR2 LQKENI. V shed 5 bases and J 5 bases; nucleotides not matched to a gene: 3. The CDR3 runs to 13 residues. Here the CDR3 DNA reads TGTGCCAGCTCAGACAGGGTTGATCAGCCCCAGCATTTT. Protein: CASSDRVDQPQHF.

This clone has a single count. The chain carries TRBV5-1 and TRBJ1-2, with D hard to call. CDR1 and CDR2 (germline): SGHRS, YFSETQ. V was shortened by 5 bases and J by 8 bases, with 13 bases between the two germline ends. The CDR3 spans 12 residues. This CDR3 is CASRDGGGGYTF. CDR3 bases: TGCGCCAGCAGAGACGGCGGAGGAGGCTACACCTTC. Complete variable domain (other parts from reference TRBV5-1 and TRBJ1-2): KAGVTQTPRYLIKTRGQQVTLSCSPISGHRSVSWYQQTPGQGLQFLFEYFSETQRNKGNFPGRFSGRQFSNSRSEMNVSTLELGDSALYLCASRDGGGGYTFGSGTRLTVV.

V gene TRBV2 combines with J gene TRBJ2-5, with 9 bases fitting TRBD2. Trimming removed 4 bases from V and 4 bases from J; junction bases left unmatched: 7. Looked up from germline, CDR1 is SNHLY and CDR2 is FYNNEI. This CDR3 spans 15 amino acids. The CDR3 sequence: CASSGGRGGRETQYF. Here the CDR3 DNA reads TGTGCCAGCAGTGGGGGGCGGGGGGGCCGAGAGACCCAGTACTTC.

This clone was seen once. The chain uses TRBV28 and TRBJ2-7, with TRBD1 identical over 9 bases. The V gene end was trimmed by 2 bases and the J gene end by 5 bases; junction bases not matched to a gene: 7. This CDR3 comprises 15 residues. CDR1 is MDHEN and CDR2 is SYDVKM in the germline V gene. CDR3 sequence: CASSLRGDRAHEQYF. CDR3 nucleotides: TGTGCCAGCAGTTTAAGGGGGGACAGGGCACACGAGCAGTACTTC.

The gene calls are TRBV7-6 and TRBJ2-1; D is perhaps TRBD2 (5 bases). The CDR3 spans 15 residues. With 5 bases removed from V and 5 bases from J, the gap between germline ends came to 16 bases. Germline V gives CDR1 SGHVS, CDR2 FNYEAQ. DNA for the CDR3: TGTGCCAGCAGCAGAGACCGGGGTCTGGACAATGAGCAGTTCTTC. It specifies CASSRDRGLDNEQFF.

This clone was detected only once. The chain recombines TRBV6-1 with TRBJ2-3; TRBD2 might be the D (6 bases). V was cut by 6 bases and J by 5 bases, with 15 bases left in between. This CDR3 spans 14 amino acids. The germline CDR1 and CDR2 sequences are MNHNS and SASEGT. CDR3 bases: TGTGCCAGCAGCGACGGGACTCGCCGAGATACGCAGTATTTT. This gives the protein CASSDGTRRDTQYF.

V gene TRBV28 combines with J gene TRBJ1-1; the match to TRBD1 covers 9 bases. This CDR3 is 15 amino acids long. Looked up from germline, CDR1 is MDHEN and CDR2 is SYDVKM. V lost 4 bases to trimming and J lost 5 bases; unmatched junction nucleotides: 8. The DNA of the CDR3 is TGTGCCAGCAGTTCCGGGACAGGGTATCCAACTGAAGCTTTCTTT. This sequence encodes CASSSGTGYPTEAFF.

The chain links TRBV6-1 to TRBJ1-5, with a possible D match to TRBD1 (6 bases). From germline, CDR1 is MNHNS and CDR2 SASEGT. This CDR3 has 16 amino acids. V dropped 0 bases and J dropped 3 bases, with 12 bases sitting between them. In DNA, the CDR3 is TGTGCCAGCAGTGAAGCCACTACAGGGTTCAATCAGCCCCAGCATTTT. Encoded protein: CASSEATTGFNQPQHF.

The V gene is TRBV4-1, the J gene TRBJ2-5, with D maybe TRBD2 (6 bases). Germline values: CDR1 MGHRA, CDR2 YSYEKL. The CDR3 is made up of 14 amino acids. Trimming stripped 1 base from V and 5 bases from J, with 11 bases between. Here the CDR3 DNA reads TGCGCCAGCAGCCAAGCTGGACTAAGGGAGACCCAGTACTTC. It specifies CASSQAGLRETQYF.

This clone has a single count. V gene TRBV5-4 combines with J gene TRBJ2-5; 9 bases map to TRBD2. This CDR3 region has 16 residues. Losses at the gene ends were 3 bases for V and 5 bases for J; bases not matched to a gene: 11. The germline CDR1 and CDR2 sequences are SGHNT and YYREEE (reference sequence). The CDR3 region is CASSSLAGGRGETQYF. The DNA of the CDR3 is TGTGCCAGCAGCTCCCTGGCGGGGGGGCGAGGGGAGACCCAGTACTTC.

The chain combines TRBV15 with TRBJ2-2; D remains unclear. Trimming removed 0 bases at V and 3 bases at J, with 8 bases between. The length of the CDR3 is 15 residues. Germline CDR1 LNHNV, CDR2 YYDKDF (reference sequence). The chain's CDR3 is CATSRDRAYTGELFF. The CDR3 DNA sequence: TGTGCCACCAGCAGAGATAGAGCGTACACCGGGGAGCTGTTTTTT.

The CDR3 loop is CASSGGEHQPQHF. CDR3 DNA: TGTGCCAGCTCAGGAGGGGAACATCAGCCCCAGCATTTT. This rearrangement joins TRBV18 to TRBJ1-5, with D tentatively TRBD1 (5 bases). The CDR3 is 13 amino acids. Looked up from germline, CDR1 is KGHSH and CDR2 is LQKENI. Trimming cost V 5 bases and J 5 bases, with 10 bases left between them.

CDR3 sequence: CASSPLYTEAFF. CDR3 nucleotide sequence: TGTGCCAGCAGCCCCCTTTACACTGAAGCTTTCTTT. The chain combines TRBV7-2 with TRBJ1-1, with unresolved D. Germline assignment: CDR1 SGHTA and CDR2 FQGNSA. The V end lost 5 bases, the J end lost 3 bases, and 7 bases lay between the germline ends. CDR3 size: 12 residues.

The chain uses TRBV6-1 and TRBJ1-6, with 7 bases fitting TRBD1. CDR1 MNHNS and CDR2 SASEGT come from the germline V gene. V was pared by 1 base and J by 9 bases, with 3 bases of the junction left unmatched. This CDR3 has 14 amino acids. The CDR3, as DNA: TGTGCCAGCAGTGAAGACAGGGGTCTTTCACCCCTCCACTTT. Residues: CASSEDRGLSPLHF.

The chain carries TRBV5-1 and TRBJ2-2, with TRBD1 matching 8 bases. V dropped 0 bases and J dropped 4; count of bases not matched to a gene: 5. Germline V gives CDR1 SGHRS, CDR2 YFSETQ. CDR3 length: 16 residues. Here the CDR3 DNA reads TGCGCCAGCAGCTTGGCCCCGACAGGGGCCACCGGGGAGCTGTTTTTT. Its translation is CASSLAPTGATGELFF.

V usage is TRBV12-5 and J usage is TRBJ2-5, with 7 nucleotides matching TRBD1. The CDR3 runs to 13 residues. The junction had 5 bases not matched to a gene; V was cut back by 6 bases and J by 4 bases. Germline CDR1 reads LGHNT; CDR2 reads FRNRAP. The CDR3, as DNA: TGTGCTAGTGGCCAGAGGGGGCGAGAGACCCAGTACTTC. It codes for CASGQRGRETQYF.